The sequence of this T cell receptor beta chain was determined in a study of blood T cells in healthy people across ages. Study-wide results and caveats: Per-million-T-cell TCR beta diversity fell roughly linearly with age.

A remark on this clonotype: Its antigen is not known.

Next came a second PCR, run for roughly 6 to 11 cycles, which used a sample-barcoded 5' primer along with a J-beta primer mix. One entry per CDR3 protein, called by TCRdb with MiXCR from the 5' RACE reads. The data hold 800,000 or so distinct CDR3 sequences, with roughly 46% observed a single time. J was trimmed by 6 bases and V by 3 bases; bases with no gene match: 2. CDR1 is SGHTA, CDR2 FQGNSA, per germline. CDR3 length equals 14 residues. Material for sequencing was blood. The chain links TRBV7-2 to TRBJ2-1, with TRBD2 identical over 10 bases. The sequence came from a man older than 75 in good health. The CDR3, as DNA: TGTGCCAGCAGCTTTACTAGCGGGATCAATGAGCAGTTCTTC. It specifies CASSFTSGINEQFF.